These 4 T cell receptor delta chains were all obtained from the same sample, sequenced in a study of gamma-delta T cells after stem cell transplantation. TCRdb called clones anew from the RT-PCR reads with CATT. The data show about 11,000 delta-chain clones, with 1% to 1.5% seen just once and 10% held by the top ten. Material: gamma-delta T cells. The receptors derive from a human donor. It is not recorded whose cells these are; they may come from a transplant donor.

The V gene is TRDV2, the J gene TRDJ1, with 9 nucleotides matching TRDD3. Per the germline V gene, CDR1 is GEAIGNYY and CDR2 is EKD. V was clipped by 0 bases and J by 0 bases; unmatched bases: 7. The CDR3 is 17 residues long. This CDR3 reads CACDTLRTGGHTDKLIF. As DNA, the CDR3 is TGTGCCTGTGACACCCTTCGTACTGGGGGACACACCGATAAACTCATCTTT.

This clone came up a few times. This DNA translates differently at residue 12 from the TCRdb protein, which is that of a much larger clone; a read error is likely, and the protein shown is the DNA's own translation. The chain employs TRDV2 and TRDJ1; the match to TRDD3 covers 7 bases. Looked up from germline, CDR1 is GEAIGNYY and CDR2 is EKD. The CDR3 has 15 residues. CDR3 sequence: CACDTAGDSRDTLIF. Written as DNA, the CDR3 is TGTGCCTGTGACACCGCTGGGGATTCTAGGGATACACTCATCTTT.

This clone was seen a few times. The amino acid sequence in TCRdb belongs to a much larger clone and departs from this DNA's translation at residue 6, likely a sequencing read error; the sequence shown is translated from the DNA. The genes are TRDV2 and TRDJ1; 13 bases are a match to TRDD3. Germline trimming cut 3 bases from V and 2 bases from J; bases unmatched to any gene: 11. The CDR3 consists of 18 residues. Germline V CDR1 and CDR2: GEAIGNYY, EKD. The CDR3 here is CACDPVLGDTAWTDKLIF. The CDR3, as DNA: TGTGCCTGTGACCCTGTACTGGGGGATACGGCGTGGACCGATAAACTCATCTTT.

V gene TRDV2 combines with J gene TRDJ1, with 13 nucleotides matching TRDD3. The CDR3 consists of 19 residues. Germline lookup yields CDR1 GEAIGNYY and CDR2 EKD. V gave up 3 bases and J gave up 1 base; unmatched junction bases: 13. The CDR3 region has the DNA TGTGCCTGTGACCCTATGCCACTGGGGGATACGCGGGGCACCGATAAACTCATCTTT. Translating gives CACDPMPLGDTRGTDKLIF.